One and the same sample provided the 3 T cell receptor beta chains below, sequenced in a study of shared clonotypes between healthy human individuals. TCRdb's table, derived via immunoSEQ multiplex PCR, lists solely in-frame clones and lacks some. Altogether 2 million to 2.5 million clones are present, just over 90% being singletons, with the ten largest covering approximately 0.4%. Sequencing was done on a sample of naive CD4+ T cells from PBMCs. Subset meaning: CD45RA+ positively selected. The receptors here all came from a man between 18 and 29 years old in good health. Some clones in this sample may be carry-over from other donors' samples.

V usage is TRBV25-1 and J usage is TRBJ2-2; D possibly corresponds to TRBD1 (6 bases). There are 15 residues in the CDR3. Looked up from germline, CDR1 is MGHDK and CDR2 is SYGVNS. V dropped 4 bases and J dropped 0 bases, with 9 bases sitting between them. CDR3 amino acids: CASSGQVSNTGELFF. The CDR3 coding sequence is TGTGCCAGCAGTGGACAGGTTTCGAACACCGGGGAGCTGTTTTTT. The entire variable domain, with the rest obtained from reference TRBV25-1 and TRBJ2-2, is as follows: EADIYQTPRYLVIGTGKKITLECSQTMGHDKMYWYQQDPGMELHLIHYSYGVNSTEKGDLSSESTVSRIRTEHFPLTLESARPSHTSQYLCASSGQVSNTGELFFGEGSRLTVL.

V is TRBV10-3 and J is TRBJ1-2, with 8 bases lining up with TRBD1. This CDR3 spans 15 amino acids. Germline V gene data show CDR1 as ENHRY and CDR2 as SYGVKD. The V segment lost 0 bases and the J segment 6 bases; nucleotides outside the gene matches: 6. This CDR3 reads CAISESGQGADGYTF. The CDR3 DNA is TGTGCCATCAGTGAGTCTGGGCAGGGGGCCGATGGCTACACCTTC.

V is TRBV4-3 and J is TRBJ2-1, with 9 bases fitting TRBD2. V lost 4 bases, J lost 6 bases, and 7 bases stayed unmatched. Germline CDR1 LGHNA, CDR2 YSLEER. CDR3 length equals 15 residues. The CDR3 nucleotides read TGCGCCAGCAGCCCGATACTAGCGGGCCCCAATGAGCAGTTCTTC. Protein: CASSPILAGPNEQFF.